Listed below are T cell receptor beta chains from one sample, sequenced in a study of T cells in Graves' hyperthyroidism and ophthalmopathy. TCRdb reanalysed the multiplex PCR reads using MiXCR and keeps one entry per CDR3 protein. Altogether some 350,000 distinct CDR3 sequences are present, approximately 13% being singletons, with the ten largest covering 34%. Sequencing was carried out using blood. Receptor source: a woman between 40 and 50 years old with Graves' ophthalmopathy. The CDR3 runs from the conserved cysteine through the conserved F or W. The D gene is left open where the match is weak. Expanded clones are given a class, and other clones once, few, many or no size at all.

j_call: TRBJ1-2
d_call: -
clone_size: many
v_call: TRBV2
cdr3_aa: CASSEAGTGALTF
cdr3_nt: TGTGCCAGCAGTGAAGCTGGTACAGGCGCCTTAACCTTC

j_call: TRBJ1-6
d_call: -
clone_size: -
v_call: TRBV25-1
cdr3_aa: CASSGGSYNSPLHF
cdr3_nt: TGTGCCAGCAGTGGGGGCTCCTATAATTCACCCCTCCACTTT

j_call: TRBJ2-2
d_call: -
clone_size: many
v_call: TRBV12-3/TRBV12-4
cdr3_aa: CASSLGRPNAGELFF
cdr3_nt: TGTGCCAGCAGTTTAGGCCGGCCTAATGCCGGGGAGCTGTTTTTT

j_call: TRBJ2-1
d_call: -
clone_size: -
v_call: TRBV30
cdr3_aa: CAWSDGSRYNEQFF
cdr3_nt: TGTGCCTGGAGTGACGGGTCCCGATACAATGAGCAGTTCTTC

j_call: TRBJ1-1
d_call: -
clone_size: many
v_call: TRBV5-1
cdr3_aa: CASSLAGVLNTEAFF
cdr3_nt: TGCGCCAGCAGCTTGGCTGGAGTATTGAACACTGAAGCTTTCTTT

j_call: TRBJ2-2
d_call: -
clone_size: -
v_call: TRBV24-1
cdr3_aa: CATSDDHGGNTGELFF
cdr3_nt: TGTGCCACCAGTGATGACCACGGCGGGAACACCGGGGAGCTGTTTTTT

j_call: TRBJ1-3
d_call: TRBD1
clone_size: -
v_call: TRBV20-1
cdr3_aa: CSAKPGGFGNTIYF
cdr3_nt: TGCAGTGCTAAACCAGGGGGCTTTGGAAACACCATATATTTT

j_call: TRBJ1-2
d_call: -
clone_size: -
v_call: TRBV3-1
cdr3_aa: CASSLRRGGDYGYTF
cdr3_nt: TGTGCCAGCAGCCTTCGCCGCGGAGGAGACTATGGCTACACCTTC

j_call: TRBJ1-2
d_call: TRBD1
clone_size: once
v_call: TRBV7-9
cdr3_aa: CASTETGGAAFYGYTF
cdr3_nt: TGTGCCAGCACGGAGACAGGGGGTGCCGCATTCTATGGCTACACCTTC

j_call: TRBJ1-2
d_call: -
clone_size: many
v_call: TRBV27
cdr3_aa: CASSGGFDGYTF
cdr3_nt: TGTGCCAGCAGCGGGGGTTTCGATGGCTACACCTTC

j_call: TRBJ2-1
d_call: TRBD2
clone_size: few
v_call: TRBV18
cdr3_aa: CASSPRRGDNEQFF
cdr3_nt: TGTGCCAGCTCACCACGGCGGGGGGACAATGAGCAGTTCTTC